This is a list of T cell receptor beta chains from one sample in a study of tumour-infiltrating T cells in Burkitt lymphoma. The assay was immunoSEQ multiplex PCR, and TCRdb's table has in-frame clones only and misses some. This sample has around 17,000 clones; 70% to 80% occur once, and the top ten carry 2% to 2.5%. The sequenced sample consisted of tumor tissue. These TCRs come from a human donor with diffuse large B-cell lymphoma. Both conserved end residues are part of each CDR3. The D gene is left open where the match is weak. Only part of the rows carry a size: once, few, many, or a class if the clone is expanded.

V gene	D gene	J gene	clone size	CDR3 DNA	CDR3 protein
TRBV18	NA	TRBJ2-6	NA	TGTGCCAGCTCACCCCAGGGTACTGGGGCCAACGTCCTGACTTTC	CASSPQGTGANVLTF
TRBV13	NA	TRBJ2-6	NA	TGTGCCAGCAGCCGTTTAGAATCTGGGGCCAACGTCCTGACTTTC	CASSRLESGANVLTF
TRBV11-2	NA	TRBJ2-1	NA	TGTGCCAGCAGCTTAAGTACGTTTGAGCAGTTCTTC	CASSLSTFEQFF
TRBV11-2	TRBD1	TRBJ2-5	few	TGTGCCAGCAAGAAACCGGGACAGGGTGTGGAGACCCAGTACTTC	CASKKPGQGVETQYF
TRBV7-3	NA	TRBJ1-1	NA	TGTGCCAGCAGCTTTGACCCCCCAAACACTGAAGCTTTCTTT	CASSFDPPNTEAFF
TRBV13	TRBD1	TRBJ2-5	NA	TGTGCCAGCAGCCTCCACTCCGGGACAGAAGAGACCCAGTACTTC	CASSLHSGTEETQYF
TRBV10-1	NA	TRBJ1-1	NA	TGCGCCAGCAGTGAGTCGGTGAACACTGAAGCTTTCTTT	CASSESVNTEAFF
TRBV9	TRBD2	TRBJ2-3	NA	TGTGCCAGCAGCCAAGCGGGAGGGCGGACAGATACGCAGTATTTT	CASSQAGGRTDTQYF
TRBV25-1	TRBD2	TRBJ2-7	NA	TGTGCCAGCAGTGAAGGGGCCGGCGGGAGCTCCTACGAGCAGTACTTC	CASSEGAGGSSYEQYF
TRBV5-6	NA	TRBJ1-4	NA	TGTGCCAGCAGCTTCAGGGGACCGACTAATGAAAAACTGTTTTTT	CASSFRGPTNEKLFF
TRBV11-2	NA	TRBJ1-1	NA	TGTGCCAGCAGCTTAGGTCGGGGAATCCTTAACACTGAAGCTTTCTTT	CASSLGRGILNTEAFF
TRBV13	TRBD1	TRBJ1-2	few	TGTGCCAGCAGGGGGACAGCGATTAACTATGGCTACACCTTC	CASRGTAINYGYTF
TRBV14	NA	TRBJ2-2	NA	TGTGCCAGCAGCCCACGGGCAGAAAACACCGGGGAGCTGTTTTTT	CASSPRAENTGELFF
TRBV6-1	NA	TRBJ1-1	NA	TGTGCCAGCAGTGATTTGGTCCGGGGGATCACTGAAGCTTTCTTT	CASSDLVRGITEAFF
TRBV5-6	NA	TRBJ1-2	once	TGTGCCAGCAGCCTAACTTCTAACTATGGCTACACCTTC	CASSLTSNYGYTF
TRBV4-3	NA	TRBJ2-1	NA	TGCGCCAGCAGCCAAGATGGGCAGGGAAAGATTGAGCAGTTCTTC	CASSQDGQGKIEQFF